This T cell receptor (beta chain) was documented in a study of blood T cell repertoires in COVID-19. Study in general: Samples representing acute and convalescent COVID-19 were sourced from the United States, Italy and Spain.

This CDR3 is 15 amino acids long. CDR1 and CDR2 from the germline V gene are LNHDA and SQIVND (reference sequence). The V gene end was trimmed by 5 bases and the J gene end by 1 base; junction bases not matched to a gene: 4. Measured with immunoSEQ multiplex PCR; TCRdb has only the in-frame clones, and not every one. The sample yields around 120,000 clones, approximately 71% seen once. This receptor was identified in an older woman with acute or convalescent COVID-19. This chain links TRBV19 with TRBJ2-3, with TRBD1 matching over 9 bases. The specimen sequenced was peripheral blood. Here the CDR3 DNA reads TGTGCCAGTAGTCCCCGACAGGGGGGCACAGATACGCAGTATTTT. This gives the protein CASSPRQGGTDTQYF.